Reported below is one TCR beta chain. Germline values: CDR1 WNHNN, CDR2 SYGVQD (reference sequence). CDR3 length: 17 residues. V was clipped by 2 bases and J by 1 base, with 15 bases between them. MiXCR was run by TCRdb on the PCR reads, yielding one entry per CDR3 protein. The table has about 7,300 distinct CDR3 sequences, 25% to 35% seen once. This specimen comes from a study of immune characterization of retroperitoneal liposarcoma. The J gene is TRBJ1-3, the V gene TRBV10-1, with a possible D match to TRBD1 (5 bases). The sequence came from a male donor with retroperitoneal liposarcoma. Specimen: blood. CDR3 nucleotides: TGCGCCAGCAGTGAGGGGGAGGGGCCTTTATCTGGAAACACCATATATTTT. It yields the protein CASSEGEGPLSGNTIYF.